The present T cell receptor beta chain was sequenced within a study of identical twins. Findings and limits, study-wide: Out-of-frame alpha sequences that twins shared showed excess low generation probability. Partial confounding of zero-insertion analyses by invariant MAIT and iNKT cells was possible. Model-predicted out-of-frame TCR alpha sharing fell below observed values in monozygotic twins. The study drew conclusions from cross-sectional statistical analysis, not from following the same donors.

The CDR3 contains 14 residues. The germline V gene encodes CDR1 SQVTM and CDR2 ANQGSEA. The ends lost 4 bases at V and 9 bases at J; junction bases unmatched: 10. As to this clonotype: Its antigen remains unknown.

Each CDR3 protein is one row after TCRdb ran MiXCR on the 5' RACE reads. Of approximately 500,000 distinct CDR3 sequences in the sample, roughly 15% were seen once. The same specimen was also included in a second study, on yellow fever vaccine responses in identical twins.

This sequence originates from a woman aged 18 to 35 in good health. Source material: CD4+ T cells sorted from blood. The chain is built from TRBV29-1 and TRBJ2-1, with TRBD2 matching 9 bases. The CDR3 is CSVGAAGGLGEQFF. The CDR3 bases are TGCAGCGTTGGTGCTGCGGGGGGGCTGGGTGAGCAGTTCTTC.